This entry is about one T cell receptor (beta chain). Its antigen remains unknown. The data were obtained in a study of shared clonotypes between healthy human individuals. Whole-study results and caveats: About 4.5% of naive CD4 clonotypes were common to a few donors. Sampling included only blood; tissue repertoires likely differ.

Each cell subset's genomic DNA was divided evenly among several immunoSEQ plates. The authors' processing: ImmunoSEQ yielded junction-only sequences lacking quality scores, so filtering differed. The protocol was immunoSEQ multiplex PCR, while the TCRdb copy is restricted to in-frame clones and leaves out a portion. That table gives V, J and clone size, and the DNA gave D and trimming. The table records 90,000 to 120,000 clones, 65% to 75% of them present only once. Germline V lookup: CDR1 MGHRA, CDR2 YSYEKL. Trimming took 0 bases from V and 6 from J, leaving 9 bases between them. This CDR3 is 13 amino acids long.

The chain combines TRBV4-1 with TRBJ2-7, with a weak D call TRBD2 (5 bases). The TCR originated in a woman in her twenties or thirties in good health. The sequenced material came from memory CD8+ T cells sorted from blood. Stated subset: CD45RO+ cells pooled with CCR7-negative TemRA cells. The CDR3 spells CASSQDSGSEQYF. CDR3 sequence (DNA): TGCGCCAGCAGCCAAGATTCGGGGAGCGAGCAGTACTTC.